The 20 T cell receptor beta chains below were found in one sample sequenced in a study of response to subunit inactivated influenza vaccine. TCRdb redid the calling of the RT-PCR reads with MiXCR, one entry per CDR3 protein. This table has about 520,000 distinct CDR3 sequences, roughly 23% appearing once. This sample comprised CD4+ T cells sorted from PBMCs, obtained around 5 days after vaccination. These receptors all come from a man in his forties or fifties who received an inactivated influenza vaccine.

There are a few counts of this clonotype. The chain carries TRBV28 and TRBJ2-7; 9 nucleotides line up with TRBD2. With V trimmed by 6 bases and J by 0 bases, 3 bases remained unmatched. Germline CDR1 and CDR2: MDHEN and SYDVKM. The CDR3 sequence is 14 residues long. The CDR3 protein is CASSVSGSSYEQYF. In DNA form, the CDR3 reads TGTGCCAGCAGCGTTAGCGGGAGCTCCTACGAGCAGTACTTC.

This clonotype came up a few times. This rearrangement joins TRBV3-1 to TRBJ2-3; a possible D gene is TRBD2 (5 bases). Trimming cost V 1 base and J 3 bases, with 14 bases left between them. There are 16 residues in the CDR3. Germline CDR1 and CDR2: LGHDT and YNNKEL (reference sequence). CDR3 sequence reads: CASSQVIFRGTDTQYF. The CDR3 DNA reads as TGTGCCAGCAGCCAAGTTATATTCCGGGGTACAGATACGCAGTATTTT.

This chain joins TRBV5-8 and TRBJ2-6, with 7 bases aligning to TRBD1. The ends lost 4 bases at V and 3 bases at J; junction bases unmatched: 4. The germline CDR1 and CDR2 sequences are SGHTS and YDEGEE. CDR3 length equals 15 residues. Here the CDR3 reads CASSKTGLGANVLTF. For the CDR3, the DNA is TGTGCCAGCAGCAAGACAGGGCTTGGGGCCAACGTCCTGACTTTC.

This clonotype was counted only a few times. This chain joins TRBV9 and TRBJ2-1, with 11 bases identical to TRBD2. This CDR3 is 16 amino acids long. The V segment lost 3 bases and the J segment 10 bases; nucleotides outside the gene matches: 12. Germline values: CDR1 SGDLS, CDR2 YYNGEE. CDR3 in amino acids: CASSAGSGRAFMEQFF. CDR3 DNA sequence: TGTGCCAGCAGCGCGGGTAGCGGGAGGGCCTTTATGGAGCAGTTCTTC.

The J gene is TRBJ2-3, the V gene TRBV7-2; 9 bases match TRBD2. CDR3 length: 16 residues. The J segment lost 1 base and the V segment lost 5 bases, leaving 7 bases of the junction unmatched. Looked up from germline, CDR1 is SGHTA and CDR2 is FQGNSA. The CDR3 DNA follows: TGTGCCAGCAGCCCCTTCCAGCGGGGGGGCACAGATACGCAGTATTTT. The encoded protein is CASSPFQRGGTDTQYF.

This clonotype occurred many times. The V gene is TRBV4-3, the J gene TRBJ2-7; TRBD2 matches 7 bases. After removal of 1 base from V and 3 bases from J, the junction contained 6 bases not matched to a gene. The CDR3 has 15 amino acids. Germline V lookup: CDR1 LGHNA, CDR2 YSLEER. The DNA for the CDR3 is TGCGCCAGCAGCCAAGCCCCTAGCGGCAGCTACGAGCAGTACTTC. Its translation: CASSQAPSGSYEQYF.

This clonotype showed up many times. The CDR3 protein is CATGASSNQPQHF. The CDR3 nucleotides are TGTGCCACAGGGGCCTCGAGCAATCAGCCCCAGCATTTT. The genes are TRBV21-1 and TRBJ1-5. TRBV21-1 is described as a pseudogene. The CDR3 runs 13 residues.

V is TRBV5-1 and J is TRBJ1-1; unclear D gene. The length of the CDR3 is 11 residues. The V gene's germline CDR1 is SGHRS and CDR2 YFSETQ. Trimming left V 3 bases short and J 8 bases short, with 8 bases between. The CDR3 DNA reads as TGCGCCAGCAGCTCGACTCACGAAGCTTTCTTT. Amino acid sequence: CASSSTHEAFF.

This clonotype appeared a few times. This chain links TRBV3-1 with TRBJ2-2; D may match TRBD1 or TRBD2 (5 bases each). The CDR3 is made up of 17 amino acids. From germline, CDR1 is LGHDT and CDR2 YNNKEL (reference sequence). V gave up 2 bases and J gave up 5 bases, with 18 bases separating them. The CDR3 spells CASSQSGAYTRTGELFF. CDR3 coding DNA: TGTGCCAGCAGCCAATCCGGGGCCTACACTCGGACCGGGGAGCTGTTTTTT.

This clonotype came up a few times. The CDR3 bases are TGTGCCAGCAGTACTTTGGGACGGGGTTCTGGCACAGATACGCAGTATTTT. It encodes CASSTLGRGSGTDTQYF. This chain connects TRBV6-5 to TRBJ2-3; D tentatively fits TRBD1 or TRBD2 (5 bases each). There are 17 residues in the CDR3. V was trimmed by 5 bases and J by 1 base, leaving 19 bases between them. CDR1 MNHEY and CDR2 SVGAGI come from the germline V gene.

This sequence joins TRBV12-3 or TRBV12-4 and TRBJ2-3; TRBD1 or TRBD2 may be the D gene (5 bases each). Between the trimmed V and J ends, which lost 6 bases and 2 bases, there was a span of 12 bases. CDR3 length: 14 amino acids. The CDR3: CASSQGPLTDTQYF. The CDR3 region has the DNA TGTGCCAGCAGCCAGGGACCCCTCACAGATACGCAGTATTTT.

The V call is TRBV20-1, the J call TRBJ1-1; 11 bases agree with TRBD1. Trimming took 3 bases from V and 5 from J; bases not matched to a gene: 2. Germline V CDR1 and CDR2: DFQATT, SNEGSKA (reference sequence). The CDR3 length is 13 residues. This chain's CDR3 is CSASGTGGTEAFF. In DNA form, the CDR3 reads TGCAGTGCTAGTGGGACAGGGGGGACTGAAGCTTTCTTT.

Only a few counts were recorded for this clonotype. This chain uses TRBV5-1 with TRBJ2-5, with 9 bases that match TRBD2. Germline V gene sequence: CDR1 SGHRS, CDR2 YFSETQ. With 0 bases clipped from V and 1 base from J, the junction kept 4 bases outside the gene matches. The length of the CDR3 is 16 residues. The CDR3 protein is CASSLAPSGAQETQYF. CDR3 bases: TGCGCCAGCAGCTTGGCCCCTAGCGGGGCCCAAGAGACCCAGTACTTC.

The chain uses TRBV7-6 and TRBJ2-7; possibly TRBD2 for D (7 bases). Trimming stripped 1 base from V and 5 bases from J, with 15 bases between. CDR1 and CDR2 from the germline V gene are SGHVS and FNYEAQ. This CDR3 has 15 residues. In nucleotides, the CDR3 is TGTGCCAGCAGCTTAGAGGGGGGGACCGTCAACGAGCAGTACTTC. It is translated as CASSLEGGTVNEQYF.

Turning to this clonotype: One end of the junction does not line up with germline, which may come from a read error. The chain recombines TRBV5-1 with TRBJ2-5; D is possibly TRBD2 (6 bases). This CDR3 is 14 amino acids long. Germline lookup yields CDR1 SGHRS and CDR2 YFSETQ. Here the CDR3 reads CASGFTGTQETQYF. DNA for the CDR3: TGCGCCAGCGGCTTTACCGGGACTCAAGAGACCCAGTACTTC.

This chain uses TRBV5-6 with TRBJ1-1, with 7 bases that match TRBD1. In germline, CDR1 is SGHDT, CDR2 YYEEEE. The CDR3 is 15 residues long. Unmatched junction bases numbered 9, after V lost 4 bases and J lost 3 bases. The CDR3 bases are TGTGCCAGCAGCCTGCCAGGGGGGGGGCACACTGAAGCTTTCTTT. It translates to CASSLPGGGHTEAFF.

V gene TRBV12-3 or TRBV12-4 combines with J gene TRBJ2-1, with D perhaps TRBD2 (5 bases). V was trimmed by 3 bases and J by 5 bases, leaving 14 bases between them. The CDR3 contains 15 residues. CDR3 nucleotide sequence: TGTGCCAGCAGTTTTTTTGGGAGACAAAACAATGAGCAGTTCTTC. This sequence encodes CASSFFGRQNNEQFF.

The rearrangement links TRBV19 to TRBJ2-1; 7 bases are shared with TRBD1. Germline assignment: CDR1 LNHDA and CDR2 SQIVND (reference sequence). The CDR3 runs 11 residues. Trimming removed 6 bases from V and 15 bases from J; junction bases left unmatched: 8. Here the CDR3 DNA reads TGTGCCAGTAGAACCGACAGGGCCGCGTTCTTC. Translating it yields CASRTDRAAFF.

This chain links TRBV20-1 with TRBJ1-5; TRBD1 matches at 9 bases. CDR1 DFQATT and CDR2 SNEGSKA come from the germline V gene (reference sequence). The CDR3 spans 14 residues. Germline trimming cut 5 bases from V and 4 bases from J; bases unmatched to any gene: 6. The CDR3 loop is CSAATGGGNQPQHF. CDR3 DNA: TGCAGTGCTGCAACAGGGGGCGGTAATCAGCCCCAGCATTTT.

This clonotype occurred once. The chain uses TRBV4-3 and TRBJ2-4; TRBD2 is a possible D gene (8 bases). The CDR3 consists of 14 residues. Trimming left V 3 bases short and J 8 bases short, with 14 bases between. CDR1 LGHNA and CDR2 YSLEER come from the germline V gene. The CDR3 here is CASSQDRRGDIQYF. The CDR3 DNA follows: TGCGCCAGCAGCCAGGACAGGCGGGGGGACATTCAGTACTTC.